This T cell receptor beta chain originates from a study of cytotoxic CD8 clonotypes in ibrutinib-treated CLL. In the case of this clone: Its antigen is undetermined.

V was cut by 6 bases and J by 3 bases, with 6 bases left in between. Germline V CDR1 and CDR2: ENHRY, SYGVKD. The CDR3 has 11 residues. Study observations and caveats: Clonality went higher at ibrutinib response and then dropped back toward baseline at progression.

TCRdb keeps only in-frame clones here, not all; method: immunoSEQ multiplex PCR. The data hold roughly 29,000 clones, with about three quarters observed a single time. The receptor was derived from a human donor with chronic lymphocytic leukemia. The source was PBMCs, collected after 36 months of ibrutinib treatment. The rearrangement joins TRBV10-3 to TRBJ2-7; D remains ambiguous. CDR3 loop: CAISPGYEQYF. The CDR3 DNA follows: TGTGCCATCAGCCCAGGCTACGAGCAGTACTTC.